This T cell receptor beta chain emerged from a study of shared clonotypes between healthy human individuals. V lost 5 bases, J lost 2 bases, and 10 bases lay in between. The V gene's germline CDR1 is SEHNR and CDR2 FQNEAQ (reference sequence). The CDR3 runs to 14 residues. Profiling relied on immunoSEQ multiplex PCR, and the TCRdb table lists in-frame clones only, not all of them. The sample contains about 2.2 million clones, about 93% of which appear only once. Naive CD8 cells, CD45RO-negative and positively selected for CCR7, excluded terminally differentiated effector memory CD45RA+ cells. Caucasian adults residing in Nashville, Tennessee made up all the donors.

Sequenced: naive CD8+ T cells from PBMCs. V and J are TRBV7-9 and TRBJ2-1, with D unclear. This receptor was identified in a man aged 18 to 30 in good health. Some clones in this sample may be carry-over from other donors' samples. The CDR3 region is CASSPIRPYNEQFF. The CDR3 DNA follows: TGTGCCAGCAGCCCGATTAGACCCTACAATGAGCAGTTCTTC.